Below are 30 T cell receptor beta chains sequenced from a single sample in a study of blood T cell repertoires in COVID-19. Repertoires were generated with immunoSEQ multiplex PCR, while TCRdb's copy carries only in-frame clones and drops some. The data contain tens of thousands of clones, 80% of them singletons. Sequencing was carried out using peripheral blood. The receptor set was obtained from a woman aged 80 or over with active or convalescent COVID-19.

The V gene is TRBV7-2, the J gene TRBJ1-2; no reliable D call. The CDR3 runs 15 residues. V gave up 1 base and J gave up 8 bases, with 17 bases separating them. Germline CDR1 SGHTA, CDR2 FQGNSA. The CDR3 region is CASSLGGALRGGYTF. The CDR3 DNA sequence: TGTGCCAGCAGCTTAGGAGGAGCTCTGAGAGGAGGCTACACCTTC.

J is TRBJ2-1 and V is TRBV5-8; TRBD2 might be the D (5 bases). V was cut by 3 bases and J by 1 base, with 17 bases left in between. Germline V CDR1 and CDR2: SGHTS, YDEGEE. The CDR3 has 17 amino acids. The chain's CDR3 is CASSYERLLGSYNEQFF. The CDR3 coding sequence is TGTGCCAGCAGCTATGAGCGGCTATTGGGATCCTACAATGAGCAGTTCTTC.

V is TRBV10-3 and J is TRBJ2-7, with D perhaps matching TRBD1 (5 bases). CDR3 length: 13 amino acids. Trimming removed 4 bases at V and 7 bases at J, with 14 bases between. Germline values: CDR1 ENHRY, CDR2 SYGVKD. CDR3 residues: CAISGGQSREQYF. DNA for the CDR3: TGTGCCATCAGTGGGGGCCAATCGAGGGAGCAGTACTTC.

The rearrangement links TRBV6-1 to TRBJ2-7; 11 positions agree with TRBD1. This CDR3 comprises 16 residues. Germline V lookup: CDR1 MNHNS, CDR2 SASEGT. Germline trimming cut 0 bases from V and 3 bases from J; bases unmatched to any gene: 4. CDR3: CASSEAGGTGGYEQYF. CDR3 nucleotides: TGTGCCAGCAGTGAAGCAGGAGGGACAGGGGGCTACGAGCAGTACTTC.

This rearrangement joins TRBV28 to TRBJ1-3; no clear D. The CDR3 runs 14 residues. Trimming shortened V by 2 bases and J by 4 bases, and 9 bases separated the two germline ends. The germline V gene encodes CDR1 MDHEN and CDR2 SYDVKM. CDR3 region: CASSLGGGGNTIYF. CDR3 bases: TGTGCCAGCAGTTTAGGCGGTGGGGGAAACACCATATATTTT.

V gene TRBV7-8 combines with J gene TRBJ2-1, with a tentative D call TRBD2 (6 bases). The CDR3 is made up of 14 amino acids. Germline-derived CDR1 and CDR2 are SGHVS and FQNEAQ. Trimming cost V 3 bases and J 9 bases, with 15 bases left between them. CDR3 coding DNA: TGTGCCAGCAGCTTCCCTAGCGAGTTAAGTGAGCAGTTCTTC. It yields the protein CASSFPSELSEQFF.

The genes are TRBV7-2 and TRBJ1-1; D possibly corresponds to TRBD1 (5 bases). Germline CDR1 and CDR2: SGHTA and FQGNSA. This CDR3 comprises 15 residues. V dropped 3 bases and J dropped 5 bases, with 16 bases sitting between them. The CDR3 DNA sequence: TGTGCCAGCAGCTTCTCTCCAGGGCTGGAGACTGAAGCTTTCTTT. This gives the protein CASSFSPGLETEAFF.

This rearrangement joins TRBV3-1 (or the pseudogene TRBV3-2) to TRBJ1-2; tentative D call: TRBD1 (6 bases). V was cut by 7 bases and J by 1 base, with 10 bases left in between. The germline gives CDR1 LGHDT, CDR2 YNNKEL (reference sequence). This CDR3 is built from 13 residues. CDR3 nucleotides: TGTGCCAGCACCACACAGGGTAACTATGGCTACACCTTC. Translation: CASTTQGNYGYTF.

The rearrangement uses TRBV19 and TRBJ1-2; a weak D match, TRBD1 (6 bases). The CDR3 is 12 residues long. Germline V gene data show CDR1 as LNHDA and CDR2 as SQIVND (reference sequence). V was shortened by 11 bases and J by 2 bases, with 12 bases between the two germline ends. CDR3 nucleotide sequence: TGTGCCGCAGGGGTGCGCAACTATGGCTACACCTTC. Translated, it gives CAAGVRNYGYTF.

The gene calls are TRBV23-1 and TRBJ1-4; 8 bases align to TRBD1. TRBV23-1 carries the ORF label, with uncertain function. The CDR3 totals 22 residues. V lost 2 bases, J lost 0 bases, and 20 bases stayed unmatched. CDR3 residues: CASSQVEPSRDRRKPTNEKLFF. DNA of the CDR3: TGCGCCAGCAGTCAAGTGGAACCAAGTAGGGACAGGCGGAAACCAACTAATGAAAAACTGTTTTTT.

V and J are TRBV10-3 and TRBJ1-2; TRBD1 aligns across 9 bases. Trimming took 3 bases from V and 4 from J; bases not matched to a gene: 6. Per germline, CDR1 ENHRY and CDR2 SYGVKD. There are 15 residues in the CDR3. Here the CDR3 DNA reads TGTGCCATCAGTGAAGGACAGGGGTCGGGCTATGGCTACACCTTC. Encoded protein: CAISEGQGSGYGYTF.

This clone was seen just once. The J gene is TRBJ2-7, the V gene TRBV6-5; 10 bases match TRBD1. CDR1 MNHEY and CDR2 SVGAGI come from the germline V gene. The V segment lost 6 bases and the J segment 5 bases; nucleotides outside the gene matches: 10. The CDR3 is 15 amino acids. In DNA, the CDR3 is TGTGCCAGCAGACACTCCCGGGACAGGGGACACGAGCAGTACTTC. Protein sequence: CASRHSRDRGHEQYF.

The genes are TRBV11-2 and TRBJ2-6; tentative D call: TRBD2 (6 bases). The V gene's germline CDR1 is SGHAT and CDR2 FQNNGV. There are 17 residues in the CDR3. V lost 0 bases to trimming and J lost 4 bases, with 13 bases between them. Written as DNA, the CDR3 is TGTGCCAGCAGCTTAGATTGGGCGGGGTACGGGGCCAACGTCCTGACTTTC. This translates into CASSLDWAGYGANVLTF.

This clone was found a few times. This rearrangement joins TRBV28 to TRBJ2-5, with 9 positions matching TRBD2. Per germline, CDR1 MDHEN and CDR2 SYDVKM. V lost 5 bases and J lost 5; bases outside the gene matches: 21. CDR3 length: 19 amino acids. The CDR3 sequence is CASSGDPSFSGSWGETQYF. The CDR3 DNA sequence: TGTGCCAGCAGTGGGGACCCTAGTTTTAGCGGGAGTTGGGGCGAGACCCAGTACTTC.

The chain employs TRBV19 and TRBJ1-6; TRBD1 matches at 8 bases. The CDR3 extends over 15 amino acids. J gave up 7 bases and V 7 bases, and 9 bases lay outside the gene matches. Germline values: CDR1 LNHDA, CDR2 SQIVND (reference sequence). CDR3 sequence: CASTLTGVGNSPLHF. In DNA form, the CDR3 reads TGTGCCAGTACCTTGACAGGGGTTGGGAATTCACCCCTCCACTTT.

The chain employs TRBV7-3 and TRBJ2-3; no reliable D call. CDR3 length: 14 amino acids. V lost 3 bases and J lost 0, with 7 bases in between. Germline loops: CDR1 SGHTA, CDR2 FQGTGA. In nucleotides, the CDR3 is TGTGCCAGCAGCTTTGTGGCCAGCACAGATACGCAGTATTTT. It encodes CASSFVASTDTQYF.

In its sample, this clone was seen once. The gene calls are TRBV6-6 and TRBJ1-2; 7 nucleotides match TRBD1. The CDR3 totals 14 residues. Germline V gene sequence: CDR1 MNHNY, CDR2 SVGAGI (reference sequence). Losses at the gene ends were 6 bases for V and 5 bases for J; bases not matched to a gene: 9. In DNA form, the CDR3 reads TGTGCCAGCAGATCCCGGACAGGTCTTTATGGCTACACCTTC. This gives the protein CASRSRTGLYGYTF.

The gene calls are TRBV2 and TRBJ1-1; no firm D call. Germline V gene data show CDR1 as SNHLY and CDR2 as FYNNEI. V was pared by 4 bases and J by 5 bases, with 8 bases between. This CDR3 region has 12 residues. The CDR3: CASSAEGTEAFF. In DNA, the CDR3 is TGTGCCAGCAGTGCTGAGGGAACTGAAGCTTTCTTT.

CDR3 loop: CASSSQGLAVYNEQFF. CDR3 bases: TGCGCCAGCAGCTCCCAAGGACTAGCGGTGTACAATGAGCAGTTCTTC. The chain combines TRBV4-1 with TRBJ2-1; TRBD2 aligns across 10 bases. CDR3 length: 16 residues. V was pared by 5 bases and J by 4 bases, with 8 bases of the junction left unmatched. The germline CDR1 and CDR2 sequences are MGHRA and YSYEKL.

V usage is TRBV19 and J usage is TRBJ2-7; D gene ambiguous. V shed 6 bases and J shed 2 bases, with 17 bases lying between them. Germline lookup yields CDR1 LNHDA and CDR2 SQIVND (reference sequence). This CDR3 region has 15 residues. The CDR3 nucleotides are TGTGCCAGTAGCCCCGCAACTACGTATACCTACGAGCAGTACTTC. Translated: CASSPATTYTYEQYF.

The V gene is TRBV30, the J gene TRBJ2-5; TRBD2 matches at 8 bases. Germline CDR1 GTSNPN, CDR2 SVGIG (reference sequence). V dropped 4 bases and J dropped 4; count of bases not matched to a gene: 2. The CDR3 is 12 residues long. CDR3 nucleotide sequence: TGTGCCTGGAAGAGCGGGGGAGAGACCCAGTACTTC. Translated, it gives CAWKSGGETQYF.

This clone was seen just once. This rearrangement joins TRBV5-1 to TRBJ2-7; TRBD2 matches at 8 bases. Germline V gene data show CDR1 as SGHRS and CDR2 as YFSETQ. CDR3 length equals 16 residues. The ends lost 1 base at V and 0 bases at J; junction bases unmatched: 6. As DNA, the CDR3 is TGCGCCAGCAGCTTGACTCCTAGCGGGCTCTCCTACGAGCAGTACTTC. Translation gives CASSLTPSGLSYEQYF.

The gene calls are TRBV3-1 (or the pseudogene TRBV3-2) and TRBJ2-7; no reliable D call. Trimming took off 1 base at V and 1 base at J, with 14 bases between the two ends. The V gene's germline CDR1 is LGHDT and CDR2 YNNKEL (reference sequence). CDR3 length: 16 amino acids. The CDR3 bases are TGTGCCAGCAGCCAAGGGATGGGCCTACTTTCCTACGAGCAGTACTTC. This codes for CASSQGMGLLSYEQYF.

The CDR3 reads CATSDSVRGRTGELFF. The DNA for the CDR3 is TGTGCCACCAGTGATTCGGTCAGGGGGCGCACCGGGGAGCTGTTTTTT. V is TRBV24-1 and J is TRBJ2-2, with 8 nucleotides matching TRBD1. Trimming removed 2 bases from V and 4 bases from J; junction bases left unmatched: 5. CDR1 KGHDR and CDR2 SFDVKD come from the germline V gene. The CDR3 loop spans 16 amino acids.

V usage is TRBV5-1 and J usage is TRBJ1-2, with 9 bases identical to TRBD1. The CDR3 consists of 14 residues. CDR1 is SGHRS and CDR2 is YFSETQ in the germline V gene. Unmatched junction bases numbered 4, after V lost 0 bases and J lost 7 bases. The DNA for the CDR3 is TGCGCCAGCAGCTTGGACAGGGGGCGCGTTGGCTACACCTTC. Translated: CASSLDRGRVGYTF.

The chain joins TRBV23-1 to TRBJ2-3, with a tentative D call TRBD1 (7 bases). TRBV23-1 is placed among ORFs of uncertain function. The CDR3 is 20 residues long. Trimming removed 0 bases from V and 1 base from J, with 23 bases in between. The CDR3 DNA sequence: TGCGCCAGCAGTCAATCCGACAGGGAGCGGGCTCGAACCCGCACAGATACGCAGTATTTT. This translates into CASSQSDRERARTRTDTQYF.

The chain uses TRBV7-9 and TRBJ2-5; D gene uncertain. The CDR3 has 12 amino acids. Trimming cost V 5 bases and J 5 bases, with 9 bases left between them. Germline CDR1 reads SEHNR; CDR2 reads FQNEAQ (reference sequence). The CDR3 reads CASSPTRETQYF. DNA of the CDR3: TGTGCCAGCAGCCCGACACGGGAGACCCAGTACTTC.

This chain connects TRBV7-2 to TRBJ1-4; 7 bases align to TRBD1. Germline V gives CDR1 SGHTA, CDR2 FQGNSA. J lost 4 bases, V lost 5 bases, and 13 bases had no gene match. The CDR3 is made up of 17 amino acids. The CDR3 sequence is CASSHSPEGAFNEKLFF. DNA for the CDR3: TGTGCCAGCAGCCATTCTCCGGAGGGGGCATTTAATGAAAAACTGTTTTTT.

This chain joins TRBV25-1 and TRBJ2-3; 7 nucleotides line up with TRBD2. J gave up 2 bases and V 2 bases, and 4 bases lay outside the gene matches. The CDR3 is 15 amino acids. Germline V gene sequence: CDR1 MGHDK, CDR2 SYGVNS. The CDR3 sequence is CASSEVAGYTDTQYF. CDR3 nucleotides: TGTGCCAGCAGTGAAGTAGCGGGTTACACAGATACGCAGTATTTT.

The DNA of the CDR3 is TGTGCCAGCAGCCAAGATCGGGAGACCCAGTACTTC. Translated: CASSQDRETQYF. The chain is built from TRBV3-1 (or the pseudogene TRBV3-2) and TRBJ2-5; the D is unclear. V lost 0 bases, J lost 5 bases, and 4 bases lay in between. Germline CDR1 and CDR2: LGHDT and YNNKEL (reference sequence). CDR3 length: 12 residues.